The following is a T cell receptor (beta chain) sequence with its context. As yet, its antigen is unknown. This record belongs to a study of vaccination effects on CD4 cells after COVID-19. The wider study: Antigen-specific CD4+ T cells were expanded with viral peptide pools in the ViraFEST assay before sequencing. Sampling of a couple of convalescent patients took place 16 days and one week prior to vaccination.

Between days 10 and 11 of culture, CD4+ T cells were separated out. Whole-study findings and limits: Few convalescent patients were studied, and early post-infection samples were lacking.

Libraries were prepared by immunoSEQ multiplex PCR; TCRdb keeps only in-frame clonotypes and omits some of them. The sample shows about 64,000 clones, approximately 72% of them seen only once. Trimming cost V 7 bases and J 5 bases; bases outside gene matches: 15. CDR3 length equals 17 residues. Germline lookup yields CDR1 SNHLY and CDR2 FYNNEI. The clonotype comes from a human donor who had a prior SARS-CoV-2 infection. The V gene is TRBV2, the J gene TRBJ2-3; 10 bases are shared with TRBD2. Sequencing used CD4+ T cells from PBMCs cultured without peptide, obtained before COVID-19 vaccination. The CDR3 nucleotides are TGTGCCAGCACCCGCGAGCCCAGCGGGAGGGGTATAGATACGCAGTATTTT. Protein: CASTREPSGRGIDTQYF.